This T cell receptor (beta chain) was recovered during a study of PD-L1 blockade in urothelial cancer. This clone was seen once. TCRdb keeps only in-frame clones here, not all; method: immunoSEQ multiplex PCR. The sample has 35,000 to 45,000 clones, about four fifths seen once; the top ten hold 2.5% to 3%. The material sequenced was PBMCs, taken around atezolizumab (anti-PD-L1) treatment. The receptor's source is a man between 65 and 79 years old with urothelial cancer.

The DNA for the CDR3 is TGTGCCAGCAGCTTACTAGCGGAAAGCACAGATACGCAGTATTTT. As protein: CASSLLAESTDTQYF. This rearrangement joins TRBV7-9 to TRBJ2-3, with 7 bases matching TRBD2. CDR3 length equals 15 residues. Germline V gene sequence: CDR1 SEHNR, CDR2 FQNEAQ (reference sequence). Germline trimming cut 2 bases from V and 0 bases from J; bases unmatched to any gene: 2.